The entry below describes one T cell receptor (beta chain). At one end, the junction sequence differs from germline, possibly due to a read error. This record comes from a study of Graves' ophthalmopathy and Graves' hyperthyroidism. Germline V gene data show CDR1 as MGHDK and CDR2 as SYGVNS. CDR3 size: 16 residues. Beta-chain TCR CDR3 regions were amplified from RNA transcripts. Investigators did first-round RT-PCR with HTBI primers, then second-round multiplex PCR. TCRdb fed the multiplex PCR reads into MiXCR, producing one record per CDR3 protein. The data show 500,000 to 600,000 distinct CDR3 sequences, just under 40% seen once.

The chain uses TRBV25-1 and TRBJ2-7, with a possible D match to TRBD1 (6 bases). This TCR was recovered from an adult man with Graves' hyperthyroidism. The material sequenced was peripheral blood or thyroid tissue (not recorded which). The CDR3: CAGSEYGVQGFYEQYF. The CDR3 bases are TGTGCCGGCAGTGAATATGGGGTACAGGGCTTTTACGAGCAGTACTTC.